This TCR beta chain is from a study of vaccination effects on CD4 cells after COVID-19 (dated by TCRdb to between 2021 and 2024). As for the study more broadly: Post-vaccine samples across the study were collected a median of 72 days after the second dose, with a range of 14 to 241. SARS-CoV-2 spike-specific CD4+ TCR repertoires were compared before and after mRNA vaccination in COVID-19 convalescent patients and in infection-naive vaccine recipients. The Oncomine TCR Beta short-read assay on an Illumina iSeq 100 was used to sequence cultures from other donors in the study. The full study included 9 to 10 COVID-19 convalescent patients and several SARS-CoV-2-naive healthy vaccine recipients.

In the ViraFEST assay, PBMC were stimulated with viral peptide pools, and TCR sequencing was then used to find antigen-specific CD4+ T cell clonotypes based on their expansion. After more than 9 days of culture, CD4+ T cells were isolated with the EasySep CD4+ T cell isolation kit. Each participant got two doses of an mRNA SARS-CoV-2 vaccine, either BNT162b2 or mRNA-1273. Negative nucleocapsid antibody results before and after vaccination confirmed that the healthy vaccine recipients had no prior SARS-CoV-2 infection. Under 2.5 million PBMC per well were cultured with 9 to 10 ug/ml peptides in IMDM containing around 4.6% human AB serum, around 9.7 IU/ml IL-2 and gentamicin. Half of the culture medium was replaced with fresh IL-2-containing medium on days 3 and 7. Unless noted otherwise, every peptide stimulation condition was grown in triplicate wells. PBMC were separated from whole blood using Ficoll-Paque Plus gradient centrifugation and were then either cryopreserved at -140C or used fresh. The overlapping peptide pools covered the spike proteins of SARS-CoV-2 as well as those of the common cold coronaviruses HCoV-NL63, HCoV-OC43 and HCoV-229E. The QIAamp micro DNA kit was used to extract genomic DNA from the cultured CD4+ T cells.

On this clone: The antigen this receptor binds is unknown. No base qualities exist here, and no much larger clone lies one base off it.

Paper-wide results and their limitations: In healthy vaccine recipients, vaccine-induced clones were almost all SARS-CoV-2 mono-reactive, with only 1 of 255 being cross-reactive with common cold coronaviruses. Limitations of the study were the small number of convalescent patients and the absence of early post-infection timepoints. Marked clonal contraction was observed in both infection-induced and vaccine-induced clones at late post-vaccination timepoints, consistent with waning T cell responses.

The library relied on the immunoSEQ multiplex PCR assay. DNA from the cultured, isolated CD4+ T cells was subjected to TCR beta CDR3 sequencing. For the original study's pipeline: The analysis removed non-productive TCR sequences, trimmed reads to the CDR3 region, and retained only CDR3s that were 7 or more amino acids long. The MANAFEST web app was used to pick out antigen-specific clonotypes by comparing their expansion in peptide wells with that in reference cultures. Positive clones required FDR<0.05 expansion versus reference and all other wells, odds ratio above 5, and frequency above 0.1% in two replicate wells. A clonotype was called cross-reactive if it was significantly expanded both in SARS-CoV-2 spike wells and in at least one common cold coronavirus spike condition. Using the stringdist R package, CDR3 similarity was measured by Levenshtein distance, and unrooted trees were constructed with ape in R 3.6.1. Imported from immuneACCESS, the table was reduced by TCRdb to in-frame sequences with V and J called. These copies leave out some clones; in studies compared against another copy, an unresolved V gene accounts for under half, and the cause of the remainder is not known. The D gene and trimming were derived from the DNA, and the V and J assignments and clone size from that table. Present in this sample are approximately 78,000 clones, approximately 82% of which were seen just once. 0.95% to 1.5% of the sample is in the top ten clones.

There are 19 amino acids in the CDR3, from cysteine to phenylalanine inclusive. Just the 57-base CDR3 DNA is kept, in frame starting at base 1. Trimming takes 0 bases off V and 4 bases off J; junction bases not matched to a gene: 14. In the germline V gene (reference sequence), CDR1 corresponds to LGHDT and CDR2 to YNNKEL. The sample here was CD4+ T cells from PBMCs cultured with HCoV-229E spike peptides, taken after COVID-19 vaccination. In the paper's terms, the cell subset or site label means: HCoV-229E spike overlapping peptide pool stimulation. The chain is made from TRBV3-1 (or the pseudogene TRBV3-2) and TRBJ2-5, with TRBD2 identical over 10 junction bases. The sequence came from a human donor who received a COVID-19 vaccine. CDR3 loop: CASSQDRGAGGPWRETQYF. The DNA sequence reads TGTGCCAGCAGCCAAGATCGGGGAGCGGGGGGGCCGTGGCGAGAGACCCAGTACTTC.